Detailed here is one T cell receptor beta chain. The sample comes from a study of blood T cell repertoires in COVID-19. Study-level information: The origin of the acute and convalescent COVID-19 samples was the United States, Italy and Spain. Sample material is recorded as cDNA or gDNA derived from T cells, B-cell-depleted T cells, or PBMCs.

As originally analysed: It was from reference gene primer amplification that nucleated cell counts were estimated. Only in-frame clones appear in the TCRdb table, and some are missing; sequencing was by immunoSEQ multiplex PCR. V, J and clone size are taken as reported in that table, and D and trimming were inferred from the DNA itself. The data show some 30,000 clones, roughly 90% seen once. With 3 bases removed from V and 1 base from J, the gap between germline ends came to 9 bases. Germline V gene sequence: CDR1 ENHRY, CDR2 SYGVKD. This CDR3 has 14 amino acids. This sequence was found in a human donor in a cohort sampled during active COVID-19. The sequencing input was peripheral blood. The J gene is TRBJ1-1, the V gene TRBV10-3; D possibly corresponds to TRBD1 (6 bases). CDR3 DNA: TGTGCCATCAGTGAAAGGGGGGGGAACACTGAAGCTTTCTTT. Amino acid sequence: CAISERGGNTEAFF.